These T cell receptor beta chains were read from a single sample in a study of blood T cell repertoires in COVID-19. The repertoire was sequenced with immunoSEQ multiplex PCR; TCRdb's copy has only in-frame clones and lacks some. Among some 47,000 clones listed, about 80% were seen once. Sequencing was carried out using peripheral blood. The receptors originated from a human donor in a cohort sampled during active COVID-19. The CDR3 runs from the conserved cysteine through the conserved F or W. The order of the fields is clone size, J gene, V gene, D gene, CDR3 length, CDR3 DNA, CDR3 protein. The D gene is left open where the match is weak. The listing skips clone size in some rows; elsewhere it reads once, few, many or a size class.

NA | TRBJ2-1 | TRBV7-9 | TRBD2 | 14 | TGTGCCAGCAGCTTTAGCGGGGCGTACAATGAGCAGTTCTTC | CASSFSGAYNEQFF
NA | TRBJ1-2 | TRBV6-5 | NA | 13 | TGTGCCAGCAGAACAGGACGGCTTGTCGGCTACACCTTC | CASRTGRLVGYTF
NA | TRBJ1-3 | TRBV27 | NA | 15 | TGTGCCAGCAGTTTTTCCTGGAGCTCTGGAAACACCATATATTTT | CASSFSWSSGNTIYF
NA | TRBJ1-5 | TRBV6-5 | NA | 13 | TGTGCCAGCAGTCCTAGGGGGTTGCAGCCCCAGCATTTT | CASSPRGLQPQHF
many | TRBJ1-2 | TRBV7-8 | NA | 16 | TGTGCCAGCAGCCCAACGCTGGTCGCGGCTAACTATGGCTACACCTTC | CASSPTLVAANYGYTF
NA | TRBJ2-1 | TRBV19 | TRBD1 | 12 | TGTGCCAGTAGTCTCCGGGACAGGGAGCAGTTCTTC | CASSLRDREQFF
NA | TRBJ1-6 | TRBV7-7 | NA | 13 | TGTGCCAGCAGCTTGACAGGCAATTCACCCCTCCACTTT | CASSLTGNSPLHF
NA | TRBJ2-1 | TRBV7-2 | NA | 16 | TGTGCCAGCAGCTTCTCGAGCGCCGAACGGGGCAATGAGCAGTTCTTC | CASSFSSAERGNEQFF
NA | TRBJ1-5 | TRBV15 | TRBD1 | 18 | TGTGCCACCAGCAAAGGACAGGGCGGAGGAAGGGGCAATCAGCCCCAGCATTTT | CATSKGQGGGRGNQPQHF
NA | TRBJ2-3 | TRBV5-5 | NA | 14 | TGTGCCAGCAGCTTGGAGTGGGGCGCAGATACGCAGTATTTT | CASSLEWGADTQYF
once | TRBJ1-1 | TRBV6-2/TRBV6-3 | TRBD1 | 18 | TGTGCCAGCAGTGGCCACCGGGGACAGGGGGGATTACCCACTGAAGCTTTCTTT | CASSGHRGQGGLPTEAFF
NA | TRBJ1-2 | TRBV3-1/TRBV3-2 | NA | 15 | TGTGCCAGCAGCCAAAACCCGGACGGGGTGGGTGGCTACACCTTC | CASSQNPDGVGGYTF
once | TRBJ2-1 | TRBV6-1 | NA | 14 | TGTGCCAGCAGTGAAGCGCGGACATACAATGAGCAGTTCTTC | CASSEARTYNEQFF
NA | TRBJ1-3 | TRBV5-4 | NA | 18 | TGTGCCAGCAGCGGTTCCCCGGGGGTCGGCGACTCTGGAAACACCATATATTTT | CASSGSPGVGDSGNTIYF
NA | TRBJ2-7 | TRBV29-1 | TRBD2 | 15 | TGCAGCGCAAGCGGGGGGGCCCTCGCGCACTACGAGCAGTACTTC | CSASGGALAHYEQYF
NA | TRBJ1-3 | TRBV5-6 | NA | 15 | TGTGCCAGCAGCTTGGGACTTGACTCTGGAAACACCATATATTTT | CASSLGLDSGNTIYF
few | TRBJ1-5 | TRBV18 | TRBD1 | 16 | TGTGCCAGCTCAGCAGGACAGGCTGGGGGCAATCAGCCCCAGCATTTT | CASSAGQAGGNQPQHF
NA | TRBJ2-1 | TRBV4-2 | TRBD2 | 16 | TGTGCCAGCAGCCAAACAGAGACTAGCAGCGTTGCTGAGCAGTTCTTC | CASSQTETSSVAEQFF
NA | TRBJ2-1 | TRBV7-2 | NA | 14 | TGTGCCAGTAGCTTAGTAGGGGGCTACAATGAGCAGTTCTTC | CASSLVGGYNEQFF
NA | TRBJ2-3 | TRBV5-1 | TRBD1 | 15 | TGCGCCAGCAGCTTGACAGGGGCGAGCACAGATACGCAGTATTTT | CASSLTGASTDTQYF
NA | TRBJ1-6 | TRBV7-7 | NA | 18 | TGTGCTAGCAGCAGCGATGAGAGGGGGAGGGGAGTTAATTCACCCCTCCACTTT | CASSSDERGRGVNSPLHF
NA | TRBJ2-5 | TRBV5-1 | TRBD1 | 14 | TGCGCCAGCAGCTTGTATCAGGGGGCTGGGACCCAGTACTTC | CASSLYQGAGTQYF